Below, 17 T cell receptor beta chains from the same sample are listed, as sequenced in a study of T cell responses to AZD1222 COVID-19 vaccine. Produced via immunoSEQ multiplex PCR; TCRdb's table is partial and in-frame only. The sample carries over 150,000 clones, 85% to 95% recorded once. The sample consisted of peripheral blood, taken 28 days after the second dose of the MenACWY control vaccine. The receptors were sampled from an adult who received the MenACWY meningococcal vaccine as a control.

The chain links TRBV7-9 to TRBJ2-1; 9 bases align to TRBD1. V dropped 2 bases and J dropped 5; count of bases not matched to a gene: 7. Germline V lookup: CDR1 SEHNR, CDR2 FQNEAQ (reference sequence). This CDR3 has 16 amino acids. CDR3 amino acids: CASSLRGTGFDNEQFF. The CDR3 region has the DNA TGTGCCAGCAGCTTACGTGGGACAGGGTTTGACAATGAGCAGTTCTTC. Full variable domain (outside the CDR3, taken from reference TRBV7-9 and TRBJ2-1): DTGVSQNPRHKITKRGQNVTFRCDPISEHNRLYWYRQTLGQGPEFLTYFQNEAQLEKSRLLSDRFSAERPKGSFSTLEIQRTEQGDSAMYLCASSLRGTGFDNEQFFGPGTRLTVL.

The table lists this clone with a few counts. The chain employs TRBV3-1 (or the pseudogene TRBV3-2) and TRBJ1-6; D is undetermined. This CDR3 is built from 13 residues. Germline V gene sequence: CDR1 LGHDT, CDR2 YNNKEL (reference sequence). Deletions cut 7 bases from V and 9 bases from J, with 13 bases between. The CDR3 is CASTRGVSSPLHF. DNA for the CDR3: TGTGCCAGCACCCGGGGAGTAAGTTCACCCCTCCACTTT.

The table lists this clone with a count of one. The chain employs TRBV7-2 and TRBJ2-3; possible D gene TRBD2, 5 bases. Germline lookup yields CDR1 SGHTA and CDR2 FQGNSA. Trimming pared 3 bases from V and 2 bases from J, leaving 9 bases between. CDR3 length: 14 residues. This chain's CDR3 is CASSFSVNTDTQYF. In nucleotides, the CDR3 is TGTGCCAGCAGCTTTAGCGTGAACACAGATACGCAGTATTTT.

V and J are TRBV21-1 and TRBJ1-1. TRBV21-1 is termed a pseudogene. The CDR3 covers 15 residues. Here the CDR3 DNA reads TGTGCCAGCAGCAAAGGTGGGCGGGGGAACACTGAAGCTTTCTTT. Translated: CASSKGGRGNTEAFF.

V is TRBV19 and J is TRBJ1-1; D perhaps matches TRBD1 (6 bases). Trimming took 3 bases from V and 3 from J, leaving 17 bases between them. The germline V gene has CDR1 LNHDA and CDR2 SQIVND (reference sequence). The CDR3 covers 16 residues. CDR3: CASSMGSGGADTEAFF. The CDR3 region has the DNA TGTGCCAGTAGTATGGGGTCTGGGGGCGCGGACACTGAAGCTTTCTTT.

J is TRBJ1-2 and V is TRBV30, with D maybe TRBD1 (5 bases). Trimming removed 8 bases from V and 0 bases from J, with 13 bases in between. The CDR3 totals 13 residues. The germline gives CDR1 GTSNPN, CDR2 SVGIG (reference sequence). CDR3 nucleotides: TGTGCCGTCCGGGACCGCGCTAACTATGGCTACACCTTC. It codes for CAVRDRANYGYTF.

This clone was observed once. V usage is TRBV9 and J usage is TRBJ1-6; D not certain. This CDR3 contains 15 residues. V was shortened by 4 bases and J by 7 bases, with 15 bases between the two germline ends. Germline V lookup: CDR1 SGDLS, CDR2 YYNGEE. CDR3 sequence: CASSPYYGPNSPLHF. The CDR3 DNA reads TGTGCCAGCAGCCCGTACTACGGACCGAATTCACCCCTCCACTTT.

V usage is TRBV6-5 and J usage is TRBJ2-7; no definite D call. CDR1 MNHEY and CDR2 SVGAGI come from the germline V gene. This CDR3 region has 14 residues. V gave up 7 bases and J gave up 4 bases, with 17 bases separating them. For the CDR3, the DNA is TGTGCCAGCACTTTACGTACAGAAACTTACGAGCAGTACTTC. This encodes CASTLRTETYEQYF.

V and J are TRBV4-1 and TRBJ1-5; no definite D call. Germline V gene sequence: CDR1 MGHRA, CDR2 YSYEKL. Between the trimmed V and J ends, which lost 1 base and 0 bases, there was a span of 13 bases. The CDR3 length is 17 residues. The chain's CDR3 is CASSQVTGYDSNQPQHF. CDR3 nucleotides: TGCGCCAGCAGCCAAGTGACGGGGTATGATAGCAATCAGCCCCAGCATTTT.

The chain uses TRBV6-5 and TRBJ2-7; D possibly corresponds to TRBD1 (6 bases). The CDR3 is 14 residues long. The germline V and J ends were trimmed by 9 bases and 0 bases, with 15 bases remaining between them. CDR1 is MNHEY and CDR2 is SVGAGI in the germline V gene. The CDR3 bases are TGTGCCAGTGCCCTCGACAGGTCCTCCTACGAGCAGTACTTC. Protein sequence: CASALDRSSYEQYF.

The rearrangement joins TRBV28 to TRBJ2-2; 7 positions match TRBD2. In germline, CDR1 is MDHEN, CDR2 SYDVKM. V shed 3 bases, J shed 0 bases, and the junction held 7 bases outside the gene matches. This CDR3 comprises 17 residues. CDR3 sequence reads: CASSFSGHPSNTGELFF. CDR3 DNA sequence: TGTGCCAGCAGTTTTAGCGGGCACCCCTCGAACACCGGGGAGCTGTTTTTT. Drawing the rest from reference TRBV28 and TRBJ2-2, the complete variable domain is DVKVTQSSRYLVKRTGEKVFLECVQDMDHENMFWYRQDPGLGLRLIYFSYDVKMKEKGDIPEGYSVSREKKERFSLILESASTNQTSMYLCASSFSGHPSNTGELFFGEGSRLTVL.

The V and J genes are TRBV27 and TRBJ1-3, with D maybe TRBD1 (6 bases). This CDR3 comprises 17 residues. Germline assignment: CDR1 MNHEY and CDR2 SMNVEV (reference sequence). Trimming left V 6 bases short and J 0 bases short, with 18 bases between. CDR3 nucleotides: TGTGCCAGCAGCCACTGGACAGCTTGGATCTCTGGAAACACCATATATTTT. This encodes CASSHWTAWISGNTIYF.

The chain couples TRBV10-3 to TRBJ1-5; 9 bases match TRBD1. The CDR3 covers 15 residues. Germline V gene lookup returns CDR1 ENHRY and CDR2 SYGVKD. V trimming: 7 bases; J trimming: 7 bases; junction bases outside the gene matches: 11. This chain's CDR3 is CAIINTTGGNQPQHF. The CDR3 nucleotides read TGTGCCATCATAAACACGACAGGGGGGAACCAGCCCCAGCATTTT.

The CDR3 DNA sequence: TGTGCCAGCACAACAGCCCAAGGCTATGGCTACACCTTC. As protein: CASTTAQGYGYTF. The chain links TRBV12-3 or TRBV12-4 to TRBJ1-2; unclear D gene. The CDR3 covers 13 residues. V gave up 7 bases and J gave up 4 bases, with 13 bases separating them.

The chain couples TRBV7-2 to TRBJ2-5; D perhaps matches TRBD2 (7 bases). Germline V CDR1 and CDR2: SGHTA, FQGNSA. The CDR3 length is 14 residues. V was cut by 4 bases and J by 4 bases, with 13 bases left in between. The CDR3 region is CASSSRRGRETQYF. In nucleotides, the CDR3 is TGTGCCAGCAGCTCTAGGCGGGGGCGAGAGACCCAGTACTTC.

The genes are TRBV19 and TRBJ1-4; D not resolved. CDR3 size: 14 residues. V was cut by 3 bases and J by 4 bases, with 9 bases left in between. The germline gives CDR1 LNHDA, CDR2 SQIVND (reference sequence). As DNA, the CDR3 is TGTGCCAGTAGTATGTCCAGTAGTAATGAAAAACTGTTTTTT. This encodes CASSMSSSNEKLFF.

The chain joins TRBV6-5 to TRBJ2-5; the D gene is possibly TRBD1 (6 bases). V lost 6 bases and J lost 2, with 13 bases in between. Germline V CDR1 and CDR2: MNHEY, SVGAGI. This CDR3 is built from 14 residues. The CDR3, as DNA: TGTGCCAGCAGCCACGGCACAGGGCAAGAGACCCAGTACTTC. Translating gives CASSHGTGQETQYF.